Below, 27 T cell receptor beta chains from the same sample are listed, as sequenced in a study of cytomegalovirus exposure and HLA in healthy donors. A multiplex PCR was run with 60 Vbeta primers and 13 Jbeta primers. Profiled with immunoSEQ multiplex PCR; TCRdb holds only in-frame clones, not every one. The table has some 180,000 clones, over 75% seen once. The sequenced material came from PBMCs. The receptors derive from a woman in her twenties or thirties in good health and CMV-seronegative.

This sequence joins TRBV7-9 and TRBJ2-2, with D perhaps TRBD1 (5 bases). The CDR3 spans 15 residues. Trimming cost V 11 bases and J 2 bases, with 18 bases left between them. The germline CDR1 and CDR2 sequences are SEHNR and FQNEAQ (reference sequence). In DNA form, the CDR3 reads TGTGCCGCGGTCGAAGCCGACAGCAACACCGGGGAGCTGTTTTTT. Its translation is CAAVEADSNTGELFF. The complete variable domain, with remaining parts taken from reference TRBV7-9 and TRBJ2-2, reads DTGVSQNPRHKITKRGQNVTFRCDPISEHNRLYWYRQTLGQGPEFLTYFQNEAQLEKSRLLSDRFSAERPKGSFSTLEIQRTEQGDSAMYLCAAVEADSNTGELFFGEGSRLTVL.

The chain uses TRBV18 and TRBJ2-7; the D gene is possibly TRBD2 (6 bases). The CDR3 is 16 residues long. Germline V gene lookup returns CDR1 KGHSH and CDR2 LQKENI. V was clipped by 3 bases and J by 0 bases, with 15 bases between them. CDR3 DNA sequence: TGTGCCAGCTCACCCGGTGTAGGGCGGGGCTCCTACGAGCAGTACTTC. The encoded protein is CASSPGVGRGSYEQYF.

This clone was seen only a few times. The CDR3 bases are TGTGCCAGCAGTGAAGGTGGTAGCGGGGGGGCAGGCGGAGATACGCAGTATTTT. It codes for CASSEGGSGGAGGDTQYF. This chain uses TRBV6-1 with TRBJ2-3; 11 bases align to TRBD2. V trimming: 1 base; J trimming: 5 bases; junction bases outside the gene matches: 11. Germline loops: CDR1 MNHNS, CDR2 SASEGT. CDR3 size: 18 residues.

This clone occurred a few times. This chain links TRBV11-2 with TRBJ1-1, with D tentatively TRBD1 (6 bases). Trimming pared 8 bases from V and 1 base from J, leaving 20 bases between. The CDR3 has 16 residues. CDR1 is SGHAT, CDR2 FQNNGV, per germline. The CDR3 sequence: CASPVGRTAWNTEAFF. For the CDR3, the DNA is TGTGCCAGCCCCGTAGGGCGGACAGCTTGGAACACTGAAGCTTTCTTT.

The genes are TRBV29-1 and TRBJ2-2, with D hard to call. V was cut by 5 bases and J by 4 bases, with 11 bases left in between. CDR1 SQVTM and CDR2 ANQGSEA come from the germline V gene. This CDR3 region has 13 residues. CDR3 in DNA: TGCAGCGTTCTGGGCTGGGTCACCGGGGAGCTGTTTTTT. The encoded protein is CSVLGWVTGELFF.

In its sample, this clone was seen a few times. The rearrangement joins TRBV6-1 to TRBJ1-4; D is unclear. The CDR3 length is 14 residues. The germline V and J ends were trimmed by 6 bases and 3 bases, with 11 bases remaining between them. Germline-derived CDR1 and CDR2 are MNHNS and SASEGT. The CDR3 region is CASREYSPNEKLFF. In DNA, the CDR3 is TGTGCCAGCAGAGAGTACAGTCCTAATGAAAAACTGTTTTTT.

The rearrangement links TRBV7-2 to TRBJ1-1; 8 positions match TRBD1. Losses at the gene ends were 2 bases for V and 5 bases for J; bases not matched to a gene: 4. This CDR3 spans 14 amino acids. The germline gives CDR1 SGHTA, CDR2 FQGNSA. CDR3 amino acids: CASSLQGAQTEAFF. The DNA for the CDR3 is TGTGCCAGCAGCTTACAGGGGGCGCAGACTGAAGCTTTCTTT.

This chain connects TRBV4-3 to TRBJ2-7; D may be TRBD1 (6 bases). Germline CDR1 and CDR2: LGHNA and YSLEER. V was shortened by 4 bases and J by 0 bases, with 13 bases between the two germline ends. This CDR3 spans 15 amino acids. The CDR3 nucleotides read TGCGCCAGCAGCCTCCAGACAGGTAGCTCCTACGAGCAGTACTTC. Its translation is CASSLQTGSSYEQYF.

J is TRBJ1-3 and V is TRBV6-5, with D unclear. CDR3 size: 13 residues. Trimming removed 9 bases from V and 1 base from J, with 10 bases in between. CDR1 and CDR2 from the germline V gene are MNHEY and SVGAGI. CDR3 amino acids: CASRVISGNTIYF. CDR3 nucleotide sequence: TGTGCCAGTCGGGTAATTTCTGGAAACACCATATATTTT.

V gene TRBV19 combines with J gene TRBJ2-1; 9 bases match TRBD1. The CDR3 has 16 residues. V shed 3 bases and J 4 bases; nucleotides not matched to a gene: 7. Germline V gives CDR1 LNHDA, CDR2 SQIVND (reference sequence). The chain's CDR3 is CASSMGGQGIYNEQFF. CDR3 coding DNA: TGTGCCAGTAGTATGGGGGGACAGGGCATATACAATGAGCAGTTCTTC.

V and J are TRBV7-8 and TRBJ1-2; tentative D call: TRBD1 (6 bases). CDR1 SGHVS and CDR2 FQNEAQ come from the germline V gene. The CDR3 loop spans 15 amino acids. V lost 5 bases and J 4 bases, leaving 17 bases between the germline ends. The CDR3 coding sequence is TGTGCCAGCAGCCCCCTTGTGGGGGCACCCTATGGCTACACCTTC. Translated, it gives CASSPLVGAPYGYTF.

This chain uses TRBV5-1 with TRBJ2-7, with unresolved D. This CDR3 has 15 residues. V was clipped by 0 bases and J by 4 bases, with 14 bases between them. Germline V gene sequence: CDR1 SGHRS, CDR2 YFSETQ. The CDR3 coding sequence is TGCGCCAGCAGCTTGGCATCGGGTCTGGCTTACGAGCAGTACTTC. Its translation is CASSLASGLAYEQYF.

The chain links TRBV10-3 to TRBJ1-5; 10 bases line up with TRBD1. This CDR3 region has 17 residues. The V gene's germline CDR1 is ENHRY and CDR2 SYGVKD. Trimming removed 4 bases from V and 2 bases from J; junction bases left unmatched: 8. This CDR3 is CAISVGDRGYGNQPQHF. CDR3 DNA: TGTGCCATCAGTGTAGGGGACAGGGGATACGGCAATCAGCCCCAGCATTTT.

J is TRBJ1-3 and V is TRBV10-1; D is unresolved. With 9 bases removed from V and 3 bases from J, the gap between germline ends came to 3 bases. This CDR3 region has 10 residues. Germline-derived CDR1 and CDR2 are WNHNN and SYGVQD (reference sequence). DNA for the CDR3: TGCGCCAGATATGGAAACACCATATATTTT. It translates to CARYGNTIYF.

The chain employs TRBV11-2 and TRBJ2-7; D is perhaps TRBD1 (6 bases). Germline loops: CDR1 SGHAT, CDR2 FQNNGV. Trimming cost V 5 bases and J 5 bases, with 10 bases left between them. The CDR3 length is 12 residues. In DNA, the CDR3 is TGTGCCAGCAGCCTCAGGGGACACGAGCAGTACTTC. This codes for CASSLRGHEQYF.

V usage is TRBV27 and J usage is TRBJ1-1; 8 positions match TRBD1. Germline-derived CDR1 and CDR2 are MNHEY and SMNVEV (reference sequence). The CDR3 covers 16 residues. Trimming removed 1 base from V and 7 bases from J; junction bases left unmatched: 11. In nucleotides, the CDR3 is TGTGCCAGCAGTTTATGGGCAGGACAGGGTAGGGGTGAAGCTTTCTTT. Its protein product is CASSLWAGQGRGEAFF.

This chain links TRBV21-1 with TRBJ2-5; the table names TRBD1, a call not compared with the DNA. TRBV21-1 is a pseudogene segment. The CDR3 runs to 17 residues. The chain's CDR3 is CASSTPATGEIKETQYF. The DNA for the CDR3 is TGTGCCAGCAGCACCCCGGCGACAGGCGAAATAAAAGAGACCCAGTACTTC.

This CDR3 reads CASSESSGRYF. The CDR3 DNA is TGTGCCAGCAGTGAGTCTAGCGGGCGGTACTTC. The V and J genes are TRBV2 and TRBJ2-7, with TRBD2 matching over 8 bases. This CDR3 comprises 11 residues. Germline lookup yields CDR1 SNHLY and CDR2 FYNNEI. V trimming: 3 bases; J trimming: 12 bases; junction bases outside the gene matches: 4.

The V gene is TRBV7-6, the J gene TRBJ1-1; D unresolved. Germline CDR1 reads SGHVS; CDR2 reads FNYEAQ. V was cut by 5 bases and J by 1 base, with 8 bases left in between. This CDR3 is built from 13 residues. The chain's CDR3 is CASSARQNTEAFF. DNA of the CDR3: TGTGCCAGCAGCGCTCGACAGAACACTGAAGCTTTCTTT.

This clone has a handful of counts. The chain uses TRBV10-3 and TRBJ1-4; D remains ambiguous. Germline V gene lookup returns CDR1 ENHRY and CDR2 SYGVKD. This CDR3 has 12 residues. V shed 6 bases and J shed 4 bases, with 6 bases lying between them. The CDR3, as DNA: TGTGCCATCAGCCAGTATAATGAAAAACTGTTTTTT. Its translation: CAISQYNEKLFF.

This sequence joins TRBV5-1 and TRBJ1-6; TRBD1 matches 9 bases. The germline V gene encodes CDR1 SGHRS and CDR2 YFSETQ. Losses at the gene ends were 0 bases for V and 9 bases for J; bases not matched to a gene: 4. This CDR3 spans 15 amino acids. This CDR3 reads CASSLEDRGVSPLHF. CDR3 coding DNA: TGCGCCAGCAGCTTGGAGGACAGGGGAGTTTCACCCCTCCACTTT.

V and J are TRBV6-4 and TRBJ1-1, with TRBD1 identical over 10 bases. The J segment lost 4 bases and the V segment lost 4 bases, leaving 6 bases of the junction unmatched. The CDR3 runs 15 residues. Germline V gene lookup returns CDR1 MRHNA and CDR2 SNTAGT. CDR3 nucleotide sequence: TGTGCCAGCAGTGTCAGGACAGGGGGAAGCACTGAAGCTTTCTTT. It yields the protein CASSVRTGGSTEAFF.

The chain carries TRBV11-2 and TRBJ2-7; 7 nucleotides line up with TRBD2. The germline V gene encodes CDR1 SGHAT and CDR2 FQNNGV. The CDR3 length is 18 residues. V was pared by 4 bases and J by 6 bases, with 21 bases of the junction left unmatched. The CDR3 here is CASSSLGGGSGRAGEQYF. DNA for the CDR3: TGTGCCAGCAGCTCCCTCGGAGGTGGGTCAGGGAGGGCAGGCGAGCAGTACTTC.

The rearrangement uses TRBV27 and TRBJ1-6; D is possibly TRBD1 (6 bases). Deletions cut 2 bases from V and 2 bases from J, with 16 bases between. CDR1 and CDR2 from the germline V gene are MNHEY and SMNVEV (reference sequence). The CDR3 runs 18 residues. In DNA, the CDR3 is TGTGCCAGCAGTTTAACTCCACAGGGATCGGCCTATAATTCACCCCTCCACTTT. It specifies CASSLTPQGSAYNSPLHF.

The V gene is TRBV6-5, the J gene TRBJ1-1, with D tentatively TRBD1 (6 bases). Germline CDR1 reads MNHEY; CDR2 reads SVGAGI. Trimming took 0 bases from V and 7 from J, leaving 18 bases between them. The CDR3 loop spans 16 amino acids. CDR3 in amino acids: CASSYSAGEIVGEAFF. CDR3 nucleotides: TGTGCCAGCAGTTACTCGGCAGGGGAGATTGTCGGTGAAGCTTTCTTT.

This chain connects TRBV7-2 to TRBJ1-3; no clear D. V lost 5 bases and J lost 4, with 9 bases in between. CDR1 and CDR2 from the germline V gene are SGHTA and FQGNSA. This CDR3 comprises 13 residues. The CDR3 bases are TGTGCCAGCAGCGTACAACAGGGAAACACCATATATTTT. Residues: CASSVQQGNTIYF.

The chain combines TRBV7-8 with TRBJ1-6, with TRBD1 matching over 8 bases. After removal of 5 bases from V and 6 bases from J, the junction contained 12 bases not matched to a gene. The CDR3 runs 17 residues. CDR1 and CDR2 from the germline V gene are SGHVS and FQNEAQ. The chain's CDR3 is CASSIGQGRQSNSPLHF. Here the CDR3 DNA reads TGTGCCAGCAGCATCGGACAGGGTCGGCAATCTAATTCACCCCTCCACTTT.